This T cell receptor (beta chain) was recovered during a study of beta chain features in type 1 diabetes listed by TCRdb under 2018. General notes on the study: Patients and healthy donors did not differ in mean age, gender distribution, total cell number or subset yield. A total of 100 million to 110 million sorted cells were examined across all samples, and a strong correlation was observed between cell number per subset and RNA yield. In the study, recently diagnosed type 1 diabetes patients and matched healthy donors were compared on the TCRB repertoires of their sorted circulating CD4+ T cell subsets. Naive and central memory subsets were obtained from all 30 or so donors, but regulatory and stem cell-like memory subsets were isolated from only 8 patients and 8 healthy donors. What the work shows at the level of the full study, not this receptor alone: Shorter templates might have been favored by PCR, but patient and control samples were amplified and corrected together, so both groups would have been affected equally by any skew. A moderate but significant shortening of TCRB CDR3 length was observed in type 1 diabetes patients in all four CD4+ subsets. Naive, central memory and regulatory TCRB repertoires appeared to be more similar among patients than among healthy donors. Because cDNA was sequenced instead of genomic DNA, activated cells with high expression could be over-represented, although the groups did not differ in activation or CD3 levels. Fewer insertions and more nucleotide deletions at VDJ recombination sites were observed in patients with type 1 diabetes, implying thymic rearrangement abnormalities. Because the HLA sub-analyses included only small numbers of individuals, any influence of HLA type on TCRB rearrangement was left unresolved.

About this clone: There is no known antigen for this receptor. No clone much larger than this one lies a single base away; base qualities are absent.

From each donor, a single peripheral blood sample of approximately 0.11 L on average was drawn into heparinised tubes. Using a panel that included CD45RO, CCR7, CD25, CD127, CD95 and CD27, naive, central memory, regulatory and stem cell-like memory CD4+ T cells were sorted on a BD FACSAria II. All sorted populations exceeded 98% purity. PBMCs were isolated right away by Lymphoprep density gradient centrifugation and were stained directly, without culture. So that batch effects would be minimized, each experiment stained and sorted samples in pairs, pairing one healthy donor with one patient. Unmatched junction bases come to 5, with V trimmed by 3 bases and J by 9 bases. Via the germline V gene, CDR1 is SGHRS and CDR2 YFSETQ. The CDR3 numbers 14 residues from cysteine through phenylalanine. The read is trimmed to its CDR3 DNA, 42 bases read in frame from base 1. All of the isolated RNA was reverse transcribed with the High Capacity cDNA Reverse Transcription Kit, so expressed TCRB transcripts were sequenced. Naive, central memory and regulatory T cell samples underwent deep immunoSEQ sequencing, averaging about 3.57 million total reads per sample. After sorted cells were lysed in RLT buffer, RNA was extracted with DNase-treated RNeasy Micro or Mini kits, with the choice depending on cell number. Each cell subset was processed separately to prevent cross-contamination, with patient and healthy donor samples processed together. The immunoSEQ multiplex PCR was used to amplify TCRB sequences from cDNA, yielding 87-bp fragments that span the CDR3 region. Amplicons were sequenced on the Illumina HiSeq platform. On the authors' methods: Synthetic template baselines were used to correct PCR bias computationally, reads within Hamming distance 2 were collapsed, and singletons that could not be merged were discarded. By aligning reads against IMGT, V, D and J genes, CDR3 length, and insertions or deletions at six rearrangement sites were assigned. Within each subset, clonotype counts were normalized to the number of sorted cells before true diversity and Gini coefficients were calculated with the tcR R package. Repertoire sharing was quantified using the overlap coefficient calculated on TCRB nucleotide sequences. This is the immuneACCESS table as TCRdb keeps it, with only in-frame sequences that have V and J called. A part of the clones is gone; compared with another copy, unresolved V genes explain less than half, and the rest is unexplained. V and J calls and clone size come straight from that table; D and trimming were deduced from the DNA. A total of approximately 150,000 clones appear in this sample, around 8.8% of them only once. Clones ranked in the top ten supply 0.65% to 0.75% of the sample.

The sequenced sample consisted of central memory CD4+ T cells from blood. The chain links TRBV5-1 with TRBJ1-6; TRBD1 matches 8 bases in the middle. The sequence was obtained from a man aged 25-45 years with type 1 diabetes. The nucleotide sequence reads TGCGCCAGCAGCTCCCAGCAGGGGGCTTCACCCCTCCACTTT. Translated, this gives CASSSQQGASPLHF.